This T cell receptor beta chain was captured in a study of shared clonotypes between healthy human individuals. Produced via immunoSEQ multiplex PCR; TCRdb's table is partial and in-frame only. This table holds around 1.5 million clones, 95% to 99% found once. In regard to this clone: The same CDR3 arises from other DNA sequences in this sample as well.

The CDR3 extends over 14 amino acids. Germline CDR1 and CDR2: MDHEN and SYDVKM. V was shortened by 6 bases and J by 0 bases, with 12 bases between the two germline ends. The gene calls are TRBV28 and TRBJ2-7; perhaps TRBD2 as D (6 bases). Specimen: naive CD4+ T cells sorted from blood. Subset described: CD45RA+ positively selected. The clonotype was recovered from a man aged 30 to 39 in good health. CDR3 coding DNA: TGTGCCAGCAGAACTAGCAGAAGCTCCTACGAGCAGTACTTC. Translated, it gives CASRTSRSSYEQYF. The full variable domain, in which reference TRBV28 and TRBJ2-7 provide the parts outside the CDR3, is DVKVTQSSRYLVKRTGEKVFLECVQDMDHENMFWYRQDPGLGLRLIYFSYDVKMKEKGDIPEGYSVSREKKERFSLILESASTNQTSMYLCASRTSRSSYEQYFGPGTRLTVT.